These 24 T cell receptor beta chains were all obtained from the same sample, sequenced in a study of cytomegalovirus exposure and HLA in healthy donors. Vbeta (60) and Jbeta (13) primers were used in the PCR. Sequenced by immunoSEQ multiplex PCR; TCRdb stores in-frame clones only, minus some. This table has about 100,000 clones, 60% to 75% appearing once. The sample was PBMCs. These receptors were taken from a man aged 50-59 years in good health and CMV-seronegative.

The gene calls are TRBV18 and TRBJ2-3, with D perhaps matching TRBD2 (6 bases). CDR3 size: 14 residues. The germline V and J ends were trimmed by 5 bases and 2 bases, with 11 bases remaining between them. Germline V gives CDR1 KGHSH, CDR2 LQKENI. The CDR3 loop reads CASSTSLSTDTQYF. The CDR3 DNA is TGTGCCAGCTCAACTAGCCTGTCCACAGATACGCAGTATTTT.

The CDR3 coding sequence is TGTGCCAGCAGCTTCCAACGACTAGATGAGCAGTTCTTC. Encoded protein: CASSFQRLDEQFF. V gene TRBV7-2 combines with J gene TRBJ2-1, with D possibly matching TRBD2 (6 bases). This CDR3 has 13 amino acids. V was trimmed by 3 bases and J by 8 bases, leaving 11 bases between them. CDR1 is SGHTA, CDR2 FQGNSA, per germline.

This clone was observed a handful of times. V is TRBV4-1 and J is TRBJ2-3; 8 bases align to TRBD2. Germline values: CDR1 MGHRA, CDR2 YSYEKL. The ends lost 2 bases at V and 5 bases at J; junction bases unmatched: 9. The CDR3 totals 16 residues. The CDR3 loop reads CASSQPGLGPQDTQYF. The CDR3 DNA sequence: TGCGCCAGCAGCCAACCGGGACTAGGGCCTCAAGATACGCAGTATTTT.

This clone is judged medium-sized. CDR3 DNA sequence: TGTGCCAGCACCAGGAGGAAAGGACGGGGGAACACTGAAGCTTTCTTT. As protein: CASTRRKGRGNTEAFF. The chain employs TRBV5-6 and TRBJ1-1; no clear D. Germline V CDR1 and CDR2: SGHDT, YYEEEE. The CDR3 is 16 residues long. The V gene lost 6 bases and the J gene lost 1 base, with 19 bases spanning the gap.

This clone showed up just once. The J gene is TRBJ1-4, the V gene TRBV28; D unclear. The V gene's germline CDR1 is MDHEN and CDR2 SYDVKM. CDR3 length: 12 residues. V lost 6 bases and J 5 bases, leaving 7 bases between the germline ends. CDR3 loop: CASRQMNEKLFF. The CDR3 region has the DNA TGTGCCAGCAGACAGATGAATGAAAAACTGTTTTTT.

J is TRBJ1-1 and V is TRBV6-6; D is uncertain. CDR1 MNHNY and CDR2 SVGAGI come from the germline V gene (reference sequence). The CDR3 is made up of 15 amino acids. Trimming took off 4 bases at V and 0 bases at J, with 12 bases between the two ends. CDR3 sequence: CASSFQQSLNTEAFF. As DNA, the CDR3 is TGTGCCAGCAGTTTTCAACAGAGTTTGAACACTGAAGCTTTCTTT.

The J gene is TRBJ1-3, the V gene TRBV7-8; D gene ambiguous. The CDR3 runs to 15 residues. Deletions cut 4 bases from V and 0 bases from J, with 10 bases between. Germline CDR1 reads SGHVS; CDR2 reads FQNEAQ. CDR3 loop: CASSSRLDSGNTIYF. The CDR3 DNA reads TGTGCCAGCAGCTCGCGGTTAGACTCTGGAAACACCATATATTTT.

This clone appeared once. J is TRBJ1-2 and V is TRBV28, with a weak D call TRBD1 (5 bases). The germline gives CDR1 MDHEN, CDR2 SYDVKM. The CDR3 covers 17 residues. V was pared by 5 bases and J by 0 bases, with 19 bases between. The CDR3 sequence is CASSGGGGPLTNYGYTF. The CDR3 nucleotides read TGTGCCAGCAGTGGGGGAGGCGGACCCCTCACTAACTATGGCTACACCTTC.

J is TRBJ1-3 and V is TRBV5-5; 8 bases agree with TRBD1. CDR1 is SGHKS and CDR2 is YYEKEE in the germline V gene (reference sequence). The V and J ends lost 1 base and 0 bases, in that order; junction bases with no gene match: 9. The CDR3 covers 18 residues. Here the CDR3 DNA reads TGTGCCAGCAGCTTGACGACAGGGGCGTCCAGCTCTGGAAACACCATATATTTT. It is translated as CASSLTTGASSSGNTIYF.

CDR3 nucleotide sequence: TGTGCCAGCAGCGTAGAGACAGGGGGCGCCCGGGAAAAACTGTTTTTT. It translates to CASSVETGGAREKLFF. The J gene is TRBJ1-4, the V gene TRBV9, with TRBD1 identical over 10 bases. CDR3 length equals 16 residues. Germline CDR1 SGDLS, CDR2 YYNGEE. V lost 0 bases, J lost 8 bases, and 7 bases stayed unmatched. Full variable domain (outside the CDR3, taken from reference TRBV9 and TRBJ1-4): DSGVTQTPKHLITATGQRVTLRCSPRSGDLSVYWYQQSLDQGLQFLIQYYNGEERAKGNILERFSAQQFPDLHSELNLSSLELGDSALYFCASSVETGGAREKLFFGSGTQLSVL.

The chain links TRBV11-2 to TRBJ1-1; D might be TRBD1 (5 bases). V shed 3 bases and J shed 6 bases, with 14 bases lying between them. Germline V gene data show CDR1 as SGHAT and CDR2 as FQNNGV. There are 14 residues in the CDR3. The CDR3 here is CASSLSRQSAEAFF. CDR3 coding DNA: TGTGCCAGCAGCTTGTCCCGACAGAGCGCTGAAGCTTTCTTT.

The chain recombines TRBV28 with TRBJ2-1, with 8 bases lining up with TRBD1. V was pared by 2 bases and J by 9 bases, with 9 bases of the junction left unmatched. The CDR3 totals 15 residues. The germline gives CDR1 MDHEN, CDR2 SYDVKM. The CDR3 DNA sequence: TGTGCCAGCAGTTTAGACAGGGGATATCGGGGTGAGCAGTTCTTC. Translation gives CASSLDRGYRGEQFF.

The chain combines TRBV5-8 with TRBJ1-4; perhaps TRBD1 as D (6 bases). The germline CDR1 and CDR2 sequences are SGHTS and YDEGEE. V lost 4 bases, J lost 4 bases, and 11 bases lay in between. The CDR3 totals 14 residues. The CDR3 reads CASSIRQVNEKLFF. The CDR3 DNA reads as TGTGCCAGCAGCATACGACAGGTTAATGAAAAACTGTTTTTT.

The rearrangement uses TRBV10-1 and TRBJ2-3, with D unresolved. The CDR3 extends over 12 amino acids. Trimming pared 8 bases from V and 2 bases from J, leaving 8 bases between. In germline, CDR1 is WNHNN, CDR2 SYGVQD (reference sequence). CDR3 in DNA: TGCGCCAGCTCAGGTTCCACAGATACGCAGTATTTT. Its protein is CASSGSTDTQYF.

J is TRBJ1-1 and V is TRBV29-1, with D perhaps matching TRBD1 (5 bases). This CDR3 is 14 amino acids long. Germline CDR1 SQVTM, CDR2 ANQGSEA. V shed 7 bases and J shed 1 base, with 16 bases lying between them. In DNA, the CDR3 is TGCAGCGCCCCCGTTAGGGGAGGGAACACTGAAGCTTTCTTT. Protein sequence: CSAPVRGGNTEAFF.

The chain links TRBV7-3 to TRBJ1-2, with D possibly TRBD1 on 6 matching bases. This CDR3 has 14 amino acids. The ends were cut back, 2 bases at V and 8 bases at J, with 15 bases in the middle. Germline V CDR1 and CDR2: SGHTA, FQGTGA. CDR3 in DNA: TGTGCCAGCAGCTTAGGGCAGGGGATAGACGGCTACACCTTC. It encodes CASSLGQGIDGYTF.

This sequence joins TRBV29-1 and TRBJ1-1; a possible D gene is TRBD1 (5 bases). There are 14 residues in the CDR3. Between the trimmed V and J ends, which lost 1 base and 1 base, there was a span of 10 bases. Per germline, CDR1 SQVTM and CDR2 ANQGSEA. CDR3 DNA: TGCAGCGTTGAAGGGACAACTCGGAACACTGAAGCTTTCTTT. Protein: CSVEGTTRNTEAFF.

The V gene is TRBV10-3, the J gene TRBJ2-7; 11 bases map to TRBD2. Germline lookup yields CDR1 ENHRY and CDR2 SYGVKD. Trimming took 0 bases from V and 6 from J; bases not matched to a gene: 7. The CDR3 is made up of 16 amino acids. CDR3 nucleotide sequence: TGTGCCATCAGTGAGTCGACTAGCGGGAAGACCTGCGAGCAGTACTTC. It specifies CAISESTSGKTCEQYF.

CDR3 sequence reads: CASRGEAWETQYF. The DNA of the CDR3 is TGTGCCAGCAGAGGGGAGGCCTGGGAGACCCAGTACTTC. The J gene is TRBJ2-5, the V gene TRBV27; TRBD2 might be the D (6 bases). V was pared by 6 bases and J by 5 bases, with 13 bases between. CDR3 length: 13 amino acids. Germline V gene sequence: CDR1 MNHEY, CDR2 SMNVEV (reference sequence).

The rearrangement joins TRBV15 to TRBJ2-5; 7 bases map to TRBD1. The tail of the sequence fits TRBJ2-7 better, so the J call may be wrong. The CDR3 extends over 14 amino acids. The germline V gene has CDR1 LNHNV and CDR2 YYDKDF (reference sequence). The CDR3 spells CATSTERDSYEQYF. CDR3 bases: TGTGCCACCAGCACCGAAAGGGACAGCTACGAGCAGTACTTC.

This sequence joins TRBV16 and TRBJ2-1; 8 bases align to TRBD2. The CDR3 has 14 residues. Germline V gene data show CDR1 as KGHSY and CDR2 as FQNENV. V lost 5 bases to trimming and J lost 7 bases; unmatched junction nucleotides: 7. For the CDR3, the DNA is TGTGCCAGCAGCACAGCGGGAGAGGGAAATGAGCAGTTCTTC. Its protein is CASSTAGEGNEQFF. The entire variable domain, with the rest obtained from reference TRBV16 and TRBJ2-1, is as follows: GEEVAQTPKHLVRGEGQKAKLYCAPIKGHSYVFWYQQVLKNEFKFLISFQNENVFDETGMPKERFSAKCLPNSPCSLEIQATKLEDSAVYFCASSTAGEGNEQFFGPGTRLTVL.

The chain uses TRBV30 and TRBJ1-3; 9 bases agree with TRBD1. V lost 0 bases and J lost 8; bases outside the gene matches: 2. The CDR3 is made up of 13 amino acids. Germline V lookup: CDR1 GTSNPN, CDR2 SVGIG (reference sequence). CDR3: CAWSVQGADTIYF. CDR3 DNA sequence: TGTGCCTGGAGTGTACAGGGGGCGGACACCATATATTTT.

The CDR3 nucleotides read TGCGCCAGCAGCCAAGAGGCCATCCCCCCCGAGCAGTACTTC. Translation gives CASSQEAIPPEQYF. This chain connects TRBV4-1 to TRBJ2-7; no clear D gene. V was clipped by 0 bases and J by 6 bases, with 12 bases between them. Per the germline V gene, CDR1 is MGHRA and CDR2 is YSYEKL. This CDR3 comprises 14 residues.

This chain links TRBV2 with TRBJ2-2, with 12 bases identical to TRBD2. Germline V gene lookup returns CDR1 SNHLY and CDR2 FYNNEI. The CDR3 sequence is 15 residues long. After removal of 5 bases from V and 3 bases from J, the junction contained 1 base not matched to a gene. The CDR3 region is CASSRTSGDTGELFF. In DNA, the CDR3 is TGTGCCAGCAGTCGGACTAGCGGGGACACCGGGGAGCTGTTTTTT.